This TCR beta chain was observed in a study of T cells after yellow fever vaccination. Study-wide results and caveats: The booster response re-showed most primary clones: around 97% CD4, 88% CD8. It was a weaker secondary response, yet one that peaked faster, at day 5 versus 15. Researchers noted that a small share of clonotypes showed up in both CD4 and CD8 compartments.

MiXCR, run by TCRdb on the 5' RACE reads, gives a single entry per CDR3 protein. The sample includes 150,000 to 200,000 distinct CDR3 sequences, about 10% seen only once; the top ten take 36%. With respect to this clonotype: Its matching antigen is unknown.

Germline assignment: CDR1 SGHTA and CDR2 FQGTGA. The CDR3 runs 16 residues. Trimming shortened V by 8 bases and J by 6 bases, and 20 bases separated the two germline ends. The chain joins TRBV7-3 to TRBJ1-6, with D uncertain. The sample in question was CD8+ T cells sorted from PBMCs, obtained 15 days after the yellow fever booster vaccination. The source of this sequence is a man aged 18 to 29 who received the YFV17D yellow fever vaccine. CDR3: CASLQRPQTLNSPLHF. The CDR3 DNA follows: TGTGCCAGCCTCCAAAGGCCTCAAACTCTTAATTCACCCCTCCACTTT.